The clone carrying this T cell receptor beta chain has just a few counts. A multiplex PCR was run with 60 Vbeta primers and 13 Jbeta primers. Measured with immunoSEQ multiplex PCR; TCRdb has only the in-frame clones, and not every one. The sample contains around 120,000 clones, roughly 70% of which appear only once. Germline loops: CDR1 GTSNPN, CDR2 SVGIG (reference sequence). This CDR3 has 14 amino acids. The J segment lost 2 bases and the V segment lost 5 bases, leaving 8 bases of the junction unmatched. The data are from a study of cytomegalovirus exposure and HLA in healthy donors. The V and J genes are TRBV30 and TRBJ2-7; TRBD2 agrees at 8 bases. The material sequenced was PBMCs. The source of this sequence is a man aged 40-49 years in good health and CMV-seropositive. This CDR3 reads CAWGRGGVPYEQYF. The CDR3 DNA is TGTGCCTGGGGACGGGGGGGAGTCCCCTACGAGCAGTACTTC.